These 7 T cell receptor beta chains were sequenced from one sample in a study of blood T cell repertoires in COVID-19. Only in-frame clones appear in the TCRdb table, and some are missing; sequencing was by immunoSEQ multiplex PCR. Of some 290,000 clones listed, about 88% are singletons. Sequencing was carried out using peripheral blood. Receptors were obtained from a man aged 18 to 29 with active or convalescent COVID-19.

The gene calls are TRBV4-2 and TRBJ2-1; D may be TRBD2 (7 bases). This CDR3 region has 16 residues. Germline assignment: CDR1 LGHNA and CDR2 YNFKEQ. Trimming pared 3 bases from V and 8 bases from J, leaving 20 bases between. The CDR3 DNA reads TGTGCCAGCAGCCAGGGACTACAAGGGGGGTTGGATGAGCAGTTCTTC. It translates to CASSQGLQGGLDEQFF.

The genes are TRBV29-1 and TRBJ1-2; D is unresolved. CDR1 and CDR2 (germline): SQVTM, ANQGSEA. V lost 0 bases and J lost 3, with 11 bases in between. The CDR3 consists of 14 residues. The CDR3 sequence is CSVEDPGSDYGYTF. In DNA form, the CDR3 reads TGCAGCGTTGAAGACCCGGGGTCTGACTATGGCTACACCTTC.

The table lists this clone with a count of one. This chain uses TRBV10-3 with TRBJ1-2, with TRBD1 as a possible D gene (5 bases). Per germline, CDR1 ENHRY and CDR2 SYGVKD. CDR3 size: 14 residues. Trimming removed 2 bases from V and 7 bases from J, with 14 bases in between. This chain's CDR3 is CAISEPGGASGYTF. The DNA for the CDR3 is TGTGCCATCAGTGAGCCTGGTGGGGCCAGTGGCTACACCTTC.

The DNA for the CDR3 is TGTGCCAGCAGCTTACACGGGGGGCCTGAGCAGTTCTTC. Translated, it gives CASSLHGGPEQFF. The V and J genes are TRBV11-2 and TRBJ2-1, with D possibly matching TRBD2 (7 bases). The germline V gene encodes CDR1 SGHAT and CDR2 FQNNGV. Trimming shortened V by 2 bases and J by 9 bases, and 11 bases separated the two germline ends. This CDR3 has 13 amino acids.

The chain is built from TRBV5-1 and TRBJ2-3, with D perhaps matching TRBD2 (5 bases). Germline CDR1 reads SGHRS; CDR2 reads YFSETQ. The CDR3 is 15 residues long. V lost 0 bases and J lost 0, with 8 bases in between. The CDR3, as DNA: TGCGCCAGCAGCTTGGCGCGGGCTAGCACAGATACGCAGTATTTT. This codes for CASSLARASTDTQYF.

This rearrangement joins TRBV9 to TRBJ1-6; TRBD1 matches at 7 bases. This CDR3 spans 15 amino acids. The germline CDR1 and CDR2 sequences are SGDLS and YYNGEE. With 3 bases clipped from V and 7 bases from J, the junction kept 7 bases outside the gene matches. The CDR3 DNA sequence: TGTGCCAGCAGCGGCGGGACAGCCAAGAATTCACCCCTCCACTTT. It is translated as CASSGGTAKNSPLHF.

This clone has only one observation. This chain links TRBV7-9 with TRBJ2-5, with a possible D match to TRBD1 (5 bases). Germline lookup yields CDR1 SEHNR and CDR2 FQNEAQ (reference sequence). Trimming removed 5 bases from V and 2 bases from J, with 12 bases in between. The CDR3 loop spans 14 amino acids. This CDR3 is CASSPGDRQETQYF. The CDR3 coding sequence is TGTGCCAGCAGCCCCGGAGACAGACAAGAGACCCAGTACTTC.